The 28 T cell receptor beta chains given below trace back to one sample, sequenced in a study of glioma-infiltrating T cells after dendritic cell vaccination. TCRdb keeps only in-frame clones here, not all; method: immunoSEQ multiplex PCR. The sample consists of 45,000 to 55,000 clones, about 85% of them appearing once. The sequencing here drew on blood, taken before dendritic cell vaccination. The receptor source for this set is a human donor with glioblastoma.

With regard to this clone: The junction and the germline gene differ at one end; a read error may be behind it. This rearrangement joins TRBV9 to TRBJ1-1; maybe TRBD1 (5 bases). This CDR3 is 15 amino acids long. Germline V gene sequence: CDR1 SGDLS, CDR2 YYNGEE. CDR3 in DNA: TGTGCCGGCAGCCCTGGGGCCCCCACGGACACTGAAGCTTTCTTT. The encoded protein is CAGSPGAPTDTEAFF.

The chain is built from TRBV9 and TRBJ2-3, with TRBD2 matching over 8 bases. This CDR3 region has 16 residues. CDR1 and CDR2 from the germline V gene are SGDLS and YYNGEE. The V and J ends lost 6 bases and 1 base, in that order; junction bases with no gene match: 10. The DNA for the CDR3 is TGTGCCAGCACCCTAACTAGCGGAGAAGGCACAGATACGCAGTATTTT. Its translation is CASTLTSGEGTDTQYF. Looking up the rest from reference TRBV9 and TRBJ2-3 gives the full variable domain: DSGVTQTPKHLITATGQRVTLRCSPRSGDLSVYWYQQSLDQGLQFLIQYYNGEERAKGNILERFSAQQFPDLHSELNLSSLELGDSALYFCASTLTSGEGTDTQYFGPGTRLTVL.

The gene calls are TRBV30 and TRBJ2-7, with 7 bases fitting TRBD1. This CDR3 has 18 amino acids. CDR1 is GTSNPN, CDR2 SVGIG, per germline (reference sequence). Germline trimming cut 1 base from V and 3 bases from J; bases unmatched to any gene: 18. This chain's CDR3 is CAWSGYNPQTGQLYEQYF. The DNA for the CDR3 is TGTGCCTGGAGTGGTTACAACCCTCAGACAGGGCAACTCTACGAGCAGTACTTC.

The CDR3 DNA is TGCGCCAGCAGCTCCCAACACCAGGGGGTGAAGGGAAACACCATATATTTT. Protein: CASSSQHQGVKGNTIYF. The chain is built from TRBV4-3 and TRBJ1-3; 7 positions agree with TRBD1. Germline CDR1 reads LGHNA; CDR2 reads YSLEER. V lost 5 bases, J lost 4 bases, and 14 bases stayed unmatched. The CDR3 loop spans 17 amino acids.

The rearrangement links TRBV7-6 to TRBJ2-1; 8 nucleotides align to TRBD2. With 4 bases clipped from V and 6 bases from J, the junction kept 11 bases outside the gene matches. Germline lookup yields CDR1 SGHVS and CDR2 FNYEAQ. The length of the CDR3 is 16 residues. The CDR3 region is CASSSPPTGGPNEQFF. The CDR3 coding sequence is TGTGCCAGCAGCTCCCCCCCGACGGGAGGGCCCAATGAGCAGTTCTTC.

The chain is built from TRBV2 and TRBJ1-2; TRBD1 matches at 9 bases. CDR3 length: 14 amino acids. Germline loops: CDR1 SNHLY, CDR2 FYNNEI. V lost 6 bases to trimming and J lost 4 bases; unmatched junction nucleotides: 6. CDR3: CASRNTGGVYGYTF. The CDR3 DNA reads TGTGCCAGCAGGAATACAGGGGGCGTCTATGGCTACACCTTC.

The chain carries TRBV27 and TRBJ2-1; 7 bases map to TRBD1. Germline lookup yields CDR1 MNHEY and CDR2 SMNVEV (reference sequence). There are 11 residues in the CDR3. The V segment lost 9 bases and the J segment 8 bases; nucleotides outside the gene matches: 4. CDR3 amino acids: CASTGVDEQFF. The DNA of the CDR3 is TGTGCCAGTACAGGGGTGGATGAGCAGTTCTTC.

The V call is TRBV5-8, the J call TRBJ1-1; TRBD1 matches at 8 bases. The trim removed 2 bases at V and 2 bases at J, leaving 2 bases unmatched. Looked up from germline, CDR1 is SGHTS and CDR2 is YDEGEE. The CDR3 extends over 14 amino acids. The CDR3 sequence is CASSFDRGNTEAFF. The CDR3 DNA sequence: TGTGCCAGCAGCTTCGACAGGGGAAACACTGAAGCTTTCTTT.

The chain has TRBV7-2 and TRBJ1-5; a weak D match, TRBD1 (6 bases). This CDR3 spans 14 amino acids. V lost 1 base and J 6 bases, leaving 10 bases between the germline ends. CDR1 is SGHTA, CDR2 FQGNSA, per germline. Here the CDR3 reads CASSLGGGGQPQHF. The DNA for the CDR3 is TGTGCCAGCAGCTTAGGAGGGGGGGGTCAGCCCCAGCATTTT. Full variable domain (outside the CDR3, taken from reference TRBV7-2 and TRBJ1-5): GAGVSQSPSNKVTEKGKDVELRCDPISGHTALYWYRQSLGQGLEFLIYFQGNSAPDKSGLPSDRFSAERTGGSVSTLTIQRTQQEDSAVYLCASSLGGGGQPQHFGDGTRLSIL.

The V and J genes are TRBV7-2 and TRBJ1-2, with D tentatively TRBD1 (5 bases). V was shortened by 1 base and J by 6 bases, with 15 bases between the two germline ends. Germline V gene sequence: CDR1 SGHTA, CDR2 FQGNSA. The CDR3 covers 15 residues. The CDR3 nucleotides read TGTGCCAGCAGCTTAGATCGGGCAGGGTCGGATGGCTACACCTTC. It yields the protein CASSLDRAGSDGYTF.

This clone was detected once. In DNA form, the CDR3 reads TGCGCCAGCAGCTTGGGACAGGGGGGAATCTATGGCTACACCTTC. The encoded protein is CASSLGQGGIYGYTF. The chain links TRBV5-1 to TRBJ1-2; TRBD1 matches at 9 bases. There are 15 residues in the CDR3. V was pared by 0 bases and J by 4 bases, with 4 bases of the junction left unmatched. Germline lookup yields CDR1 SGHRS and CDR2 YFSETQ.

This clone was recorded a few times. The V and J genes are TRBV6-5 and TRBJ1-1; no reliable D call. The CDR3 contains 13 residues. CDR1 is MNHEY, CDR2 SVGAGI, per germline. Trimming pared 4 bases from V and 3 bases from J, leaving 9 bases between. The CDR3 bases are TGTGCCAGCAGTTCCGAGGACTACACTGAAGCTTTCTTT. This translates into CASSSEDYTEAFF.

The chain employs TRBV10-3 and TRBJ2-4; 8 bases agree with TRBD1. Trimming removed 2 bases from V and 1 base from J; junction bases left unmatched: 10. This CDR3 spans 18 amino acids. The germline CDR1 and CDR2 sequences are ENHRY and SYGVKD. The CDR3 DNA is TGTGCCATCAGTGAGAGTGGGGCAGGGGGCTCGGCCAAAAACATTCAGTACTTC. This encodes CAISESGAGGSAKNIQYF.

This chain connects TRBV30 to TRBJ1-2, with D perhaps matching TRBD1 (6 bases). Per the germline V gene, CDR1 is GTSNPN and CDR2 is SVGIG (reference sequence). This CDR3 has 11 residues. V was clipped by 3 bases and J by 6 bases, with 8 bases between them. The CDR3 bases are TGTGCCTGGAGCACAGGGCATGGCTACACCTTC. It codes for CAWSTGHGYTF.

The CDR3 DNA is TGTGCCAGCAGCCCAGGGGCCGTTGAGCAGTACTTC. Translating gives CASSPGAVEQYF. The rearrangement links TRBV11-2 to TRBJ2-7; maybe TRBD1 (6 bases). Trimming took off 5 bases at V and 7 bases at J, with 12 bases between the two ends. The CDR3 spans 12 residues. CDR1 is SGHAT, CDR2 FQNNGV, per germline.

This clone was detected only a few times. The genes are TRBV11-3 and TRBJ2-4; D gene unclear. Trimming left V 5 bases short and J 0 bases short, with 14 bases between. Germline V gene sequence: CDR1 SGHNT, CDR2 YENEEA. This CDR3 comprises 16 residues. CDR3 region: CASSPNPGLAKNIQYF. CDR3 DNA sequence: TGTGCCAGCAGCCCGAACCCCGGGTTAGCCAAAAACATTCAGTACTTC.

V is TRBV7-2 and J is TRBJ2-1; tentatively, D is TRBD2 (6 bases). V was cut by 5 bases and J by 6 bases, with 17 bases left in between. From germline, CDR1 is SGHTA and CDR2 FQGNSA. The CDR3 totals 15 residues. CDR3 residues: CASSQGGGWSNEQFF. Written as DNA, the CDR3 is TGTGCCAGCAGCCAAGGTGGAGGGTGGAGCAATGAGCAGTTCTTC.

This sequence joins TRBV7-2 and TRBJ2-1; perhaps TRBD1 as D (6 bases). This CDR3 contains 14 residues. Trimming removed 4 bases from V and 1 base from J, with 8 bases in between. From germline, CDR1 is SGHTA and CDR2 FQGNSA. The CDR3 region is CASSSTGSYNEQFF. Here the CDR3 DNA reads TGTGCCAGCAGCTCGACAGGATCCTACAATGAGCAGTTCTTC.

This chain connects TRBV11-2 to TRBJ2-1; 9 bases are a match to TRBD1. This CDR3 contains 14 residues. The V and J ends lost 6 bases and 2 bases, in that order; junction bases with no gene match: 2. From germline, CDR1 is SGHAT and CDR2 FQNNGV. CDR3 DNA: TGTGCCAGCAGGGGACAGGGTACCTACAATGAGCAGTTCTTC. Protein: CASRGQGTYNEQFF.

This chain connects TRBV5-1 to TRBJ2-2; D may be TRBD1 (5 bases). The CDR3 runs 14 residues. V lost 4 bases to trimming and J lost 6 bases, with 13 bases between them. Germline V gene lookup returns CDR1 SGHRS and CDR2 YFSETQ. The DNA of the CDR3 is TGCGCCAGCAGCCCCACAGGTAACCCCGGGGAGCTGTTTTTT. This encodes CASSPTGNPGELFF.

This chain links TRBV9 with TRBJ2-3; 7 bases line up with TRBD2. This CDR3 spans 15 amino acids. Germline trimming cut 0 bases from V and 4 bases from J; bases unmatched to any gene: 5. CDR1 is SGDLS and CDR2 is YYNGEE in the germline V gene. CDR3 residues: CASSVGGSSADTQYF. The CDR3 nucleotides are TGTGCCAGCAGCGTAGGCGGGAGTAGCGCAGATACGCAGTATTTT.

This chain links TRBV25-1 with TRBJ1-1; D might be TRBD1 (5 bases). CDR3 length: 15 residues. Trimming took 2 bases from V and 4 from J, leaving 14 bases between them. The V gene's germline CDR1 is MGHDK and CDR2 SYGVNS. The CDR3 DNA reads as TGTGCCAGCAGTGAACTCGGGGGAACCTCCACTGAAGCTTTCTTT. Translated, it gives CASSELGGTSTEAFF.

J is TRBJ1-1 and V is TRBV7-9; D is perhaps TRBD1 (5 bases). Trimming left V 5 bases short and J 7 bases short, with 8 bases between. The CDR3 totals 11 residues. Germline V gives CDR1 SEHNR, CDR2 FQNEAQ (reference sequence). CDR3 in amino acids: CASSPGGEAFF. The CDR3 region has the DNA TGTGCCAGCAGCCCCGGGGGTGAAGCTTTCTTT.

The CDR3, as DNA: TGTGCCAGCGCCGGGACAGGGAGCGGCTACACCTTC. Amino acids: CASAGTGSGYTF. The gene calls are TRBV2 and TRBJ1-2; TRBD1 matches 9 bases. Germline loops: CDR1 SNHLY, CDR2 FYNNEI. V lost 8 bases, J lost 8 bases, and 6 bases stayed unmatched. The CDR3 is made up of 12 amino acids.

V usage is TRBV18 and J usage is TRBJ2-7; 9 bases line up with TRBD1. The junction had 16 bases not matched to a gene; V was cut back by 4 bases and J by 6 bases. CDR1 and CDR2 from the germline V gene are KGHSH and LQKENI. The CDR3 totals 17 residues. The DNA for the CDR3 is TGTGCCAGCTCACTGATCCCGTTGGGACAGGGAACATTCGAGCAGTACTTC. Amino acids: CASSLIPLGQGTFEQYF.

The chain joins TRBV6-5 to TRBJ2-1; 14 nucleotides match TRBD2. The CDR3 has 15 amino acids. Germline-derived CDR1 and CDR2 are MNHEY and SVGAGI. V trimming: 6 bases; J trimming: 8 bases; junction bases outside the gene matches: 6. As DNA, the CDR3 is TGTGCCAGCAGACGACTAGCGGGAGGGCCCTATGAGCAGTTCTTC. Protein: CASRRLAGGPYEQFF.

The chain is built from TRBV6-4 and TRBJ1-1, with TRBD1 as a possible D gene (5 bases). Germline assignment: CDR1 MRHNA and CDR2 SNTAGT. This CDR3 is built from 13 residues. Trimming removed 6 bases from V and 3 bases from J, with 11 bases in between. DNA of the CDR3: TGTGCCAGCAGGAAGGACACTTACACTGAAGCTTTCTTT. It specifies CASRKDTYTEAFF.

This chain connects TRBV19 to TRBJ1-2, with D maybe TRBD1 (5 bases). CDR1 is LNHDA and CDR2 is SQIVND in the germline V gene (reference sequence). CDR3 length: 16 amino acids. V was shortened by 0 bases and J by 4 bases, with 15 bases between the two germline ends. In DNA form, the CDR3 reads TGTGCCAGTAGTATAGATGCAGGGTTCGTTGGCTATGGCTACACCTTC. This sequence encodes CASSIDAGFVGYGYTF.